Listed below are T cell receptor beta chains from one sample, sequenced in a study of OX40 agonist ivuxolimab in advanced cancers. The repertoire was sequenced with immunoSEQ multiplex PCR; TCRdb's copy has only in-frame clones and lacks some. The table includes around 57,000 clones, approximately 90% detected once. This specimen consisted of CD4+ or CD8+ T cells sorted from blood, obtained in a trial of the OX40 agonist ivuxolimab. All receptors derive from an adult with an advanced solid tumor such as melanoma, head and neck, liver or kidney cancer. Both conserved end residues are part of each CDR3. The D gene is left open where the match is weak. Size values are once, few and many counts, or a class for expanded clones, and some rows have none.

>TRBV27|.|TRBJ1-5|.
CASSLVHNQPQHF
TGTGCCAGCAGTTTAGTCCACAATCAGCCCCAGCATTTT
>TRBV30|.|TRBJ2-3|.
CAWSLGDTQYF
TGTGCCTGGAGTCTCGGAGATACGCAGTATTTT
>TRBV28|.|TRBJ1-4|.
CASSLHRGAVTLWGHRGKKLFF
TGTGCCAGCAGTTTACACCGCGGAGCTGTAACATTGTGGGGACACCGCGGGAAAAAACTGTTTTTT
>TRBV30|.|TRBJ1-6|.
CAWSSDWHLESSYNSPLHF
TGTGCCTGGAGTTCAGACTGGCACTTGGAGAGCTCCTATAATTCACCCCTCCACTTT
>TRBV9|TRBD1|TRBJ2-2|.
CASSVAGQGVMAGELFF
TGTGCCAGCAGCGTAGCCGGACAGGGGGTGATGGCCGGGGAGCTGTTTTTT
>TRBV11-3|TRBD2|TRBJ2-1|.
CASSPKREGRFNEQFF
TGTGCCAGCAGCCCAAAGCGGGAGGGCCGTTTCAATGAGCAGTTCTTC
>TRBV4-3|.|TRBJ1-6|.
CASSQGGRQNSPLHF
TGCGCCAGCAGCCAGGGGGGACGTCAGAATTCACCCCTCCACTTT
>TRBV19|.|TRBJ2-1|.
CASRWGARYNEQFF
TGTGCCAGTAGGTGGGGGGCCAGATACAATGAGCAGTTCTTC
>TRBV9|.|TRBJ2-7|.
CASSVDTHRSYEQYF
TGTGCCAGCAGCGTGGACACACACCGCTCCTACGAGCAGTACTTC
>TRBV9|.|TRBJ1-3|.
CASGSTDSGNTIYF
TGTGCCAGCGGGTCGACAGATTCTGGAAACACCATATATTTT
>TRBV2|TRBD2|TRBJ2-1|once
CASRLAGYNEQFF
TGTGCCAGCAGGCTAGCGGGGTACAATGAGCAGTTCTTC
>TRBV27|TRBD2|TRBJ2-1|.
CASSPFSGGVGEQFF
TGTGCCAGCAGTCCTTTTAGCGGGGGGGTAGGTGAGCAGTTCTTC
>TRBV6-5|.|TRBJ2-7|once
CASSYSGDIGEQYF
TGTGCCAGCAGTTACTCGGGGGACATAGGCGAGCAGTACTTC
>TRBV23-1|.|TRBJ1-3|.
CASSRRVGFSGNTIYF
TGCGCCAGCAGTCGGCGCGTTGGATTCTCTGGAAACACCATATATTTT
>TRBV11-3|.|TRBJ2-1|.
CASSTAPRQQFF
TGTGCCAGCAGTACAGCTCCTCGGCAGCAGTTCTTC